The entry below gives a single T cell receptor (beta chain) sequence along with its context. With V trimmed by 6 bases and J by 9 bases, 13 bases remained unmatched. The CDR3 covers 16 residues. The data are from a study of identical twins. Using its own MiXCR run on the 5' RACE reads, TCRdb lists one record per CDR3 protein. The profile shows some 440,000 distinct CDR3 sequences, approximately 24% of them singletons. In addition, the sample was reused for a study of T cells expressing NK-cell markers.

The receptor comes from a woman aged 18-30 years in good health. The rearrangement links TRBV12-3 or TRBV12-4 to TRBJ2-1, with 11 nucleotides matching TRBD1. Material for sequencing was CD4+ T cells sorted from blood. CDR3 loop: CASRDPGQGVIGEQFF. The CDR3 DNA sequence: TGTGCCAGCAGAGACCCGGGACAGGGGGTAATCGGTGAGCAGTTCTTC.